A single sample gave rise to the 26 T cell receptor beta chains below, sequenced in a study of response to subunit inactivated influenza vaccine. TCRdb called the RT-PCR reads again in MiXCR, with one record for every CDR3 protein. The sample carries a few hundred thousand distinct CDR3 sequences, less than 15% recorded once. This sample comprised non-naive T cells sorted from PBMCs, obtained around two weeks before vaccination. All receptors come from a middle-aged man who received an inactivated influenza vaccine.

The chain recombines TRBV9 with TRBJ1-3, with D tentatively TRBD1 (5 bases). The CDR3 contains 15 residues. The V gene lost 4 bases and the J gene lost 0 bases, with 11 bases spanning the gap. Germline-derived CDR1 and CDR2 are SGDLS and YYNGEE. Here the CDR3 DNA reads TGTGCCAGCAGCCCAGGGTTTAGCTCTGGAAACACCATATATTTT. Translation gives CASSPGFSSGNTIYF.

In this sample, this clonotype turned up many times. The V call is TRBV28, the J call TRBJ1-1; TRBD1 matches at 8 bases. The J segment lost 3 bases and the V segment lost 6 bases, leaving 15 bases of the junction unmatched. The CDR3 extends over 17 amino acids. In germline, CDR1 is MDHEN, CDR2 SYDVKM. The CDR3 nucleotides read TGTGCCAGCAGCCGGTGGACAGGGTCATTCGGAGACACTGAAGCTTTCTTT. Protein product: CASSRWTGSFGDTEAFF.

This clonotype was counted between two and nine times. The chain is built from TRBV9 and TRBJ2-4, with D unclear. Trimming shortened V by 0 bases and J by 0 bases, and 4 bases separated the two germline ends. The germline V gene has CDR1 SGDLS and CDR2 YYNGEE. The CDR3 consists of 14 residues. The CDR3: CASSVGLAKNIQYF. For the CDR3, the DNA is TGTGCCAGCAGCGTAGGACTAGCCAAAAACATTCAGTACTTC. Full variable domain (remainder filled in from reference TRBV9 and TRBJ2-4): DSGVTQTPKHLITATGQRVTLRCSPRSGDLSVYWYQQSLDQGLQFLIQYYNGEERAKGNILERFSAQQFPDLHSELNLSSLELGDSALYFCASSVGLAKNIQYFGAGTRLSVL.

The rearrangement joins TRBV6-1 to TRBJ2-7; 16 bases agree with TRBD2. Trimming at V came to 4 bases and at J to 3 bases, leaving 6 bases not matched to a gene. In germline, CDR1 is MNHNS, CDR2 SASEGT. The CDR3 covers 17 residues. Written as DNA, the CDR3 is TGTGCCAGCAGTGCGCCGGGACTAGCGGGAGGGATCTACGAGCAGTACTTC. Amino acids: CASSAPGLAGGIYEQYF.

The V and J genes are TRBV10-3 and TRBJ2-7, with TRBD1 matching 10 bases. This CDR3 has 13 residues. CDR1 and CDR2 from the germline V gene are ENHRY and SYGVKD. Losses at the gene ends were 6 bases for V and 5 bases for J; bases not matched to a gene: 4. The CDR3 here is CAIRTGGGDEQYF. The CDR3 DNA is TGTGCCATCAGGACAGGGGGCGGGGACGAGCAGTACTTC.

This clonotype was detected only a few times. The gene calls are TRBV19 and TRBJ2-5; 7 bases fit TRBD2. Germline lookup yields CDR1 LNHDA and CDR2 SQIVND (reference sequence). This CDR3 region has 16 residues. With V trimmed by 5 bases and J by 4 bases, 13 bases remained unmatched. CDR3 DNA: TGTGCCAGTAGTTCACAAAGCGGGACTTTGGGAGAGACCCAGTACTTC. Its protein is CASSSQSGTLGETQYF.

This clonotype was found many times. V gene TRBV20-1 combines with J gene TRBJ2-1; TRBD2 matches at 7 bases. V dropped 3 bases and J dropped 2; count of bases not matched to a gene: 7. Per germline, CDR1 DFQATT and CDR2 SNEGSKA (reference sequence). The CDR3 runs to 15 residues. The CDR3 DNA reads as TGCAGTGCTAGGGCGAGTGGGAGGGCCTACAATGAGCAGTTCTTC. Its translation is CSARASGRAYNEQFF.

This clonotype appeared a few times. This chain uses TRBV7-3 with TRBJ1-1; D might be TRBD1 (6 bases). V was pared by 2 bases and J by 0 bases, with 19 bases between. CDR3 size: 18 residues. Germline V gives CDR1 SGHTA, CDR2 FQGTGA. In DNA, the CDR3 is TGTGCCAGCAGCTTATCCGCAGGGGTACCCCTCATGAACACTGAAGCTTTCTTT. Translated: CASSLSAGVPLMNTEAFF.

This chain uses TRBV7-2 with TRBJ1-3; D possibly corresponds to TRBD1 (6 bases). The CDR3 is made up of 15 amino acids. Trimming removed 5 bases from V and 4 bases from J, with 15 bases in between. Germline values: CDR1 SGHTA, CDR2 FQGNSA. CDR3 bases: TGTGCCAGCAGCCCGATGACAGGAGTCGGAAACACCATATATTTT. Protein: CASSPMTGVGNTIYF.

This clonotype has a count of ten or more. CDR3 protein: CATGNPNTGELFF. The CDR3 DNA follows: TGTGCCACCGGTAACCCGAACACCGGGGAGCTGTTTTTT. V gene TRBV12-3 or TRBV12-4 combines with J gene TRBJ2-2; no clear D. V lost 10 bases, J lost 0 bases, and 9 bases lay in between. The CDR3 is 13 residues long.

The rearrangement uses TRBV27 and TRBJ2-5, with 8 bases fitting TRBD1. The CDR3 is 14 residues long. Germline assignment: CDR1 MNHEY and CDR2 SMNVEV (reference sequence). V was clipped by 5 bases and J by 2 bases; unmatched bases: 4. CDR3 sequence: CASSTDREQETQYF. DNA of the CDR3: TGTGCCAGCAGTACGGACAGGGAACAAGAGACCCAGTACTTC.

In DNA form, the CDR3 reads TGTGCCAGCAGCTCACCGGGACTAGCGGGCCCGCGGCCTTATGAGCAGTACTTC. Translated, it gives CASSSPGLAGPRPYEQYF. The chain links TRBV11-2 to TRBJ2-7; 12 bases fit TRBD2. The V and J ends lost 4 bases and 7 bases, in that order; junction bases with no gene match: 17. Germline values: CDR1 SGHAT, CDR2 FQNNGV. The CDR3 consists of 18 residues.

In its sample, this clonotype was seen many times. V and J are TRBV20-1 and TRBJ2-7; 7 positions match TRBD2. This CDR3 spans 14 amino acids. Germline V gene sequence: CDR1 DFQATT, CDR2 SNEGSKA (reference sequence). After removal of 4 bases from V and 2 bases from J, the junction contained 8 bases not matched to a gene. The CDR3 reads CSANPLGGTYEQYF. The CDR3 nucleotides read TGCAGTGCTAACCCCCTCGGGGGGACCTACGAGCAGTACTTC.

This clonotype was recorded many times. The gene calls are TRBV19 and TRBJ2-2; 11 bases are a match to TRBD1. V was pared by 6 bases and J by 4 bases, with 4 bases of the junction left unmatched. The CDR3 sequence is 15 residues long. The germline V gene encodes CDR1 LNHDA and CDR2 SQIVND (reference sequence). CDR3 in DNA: TGTGCCAGTAGACCGGGACAGGGGGGCACCGGGGAGCTGTTTTTT. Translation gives CASRPGQGGTGELFF.

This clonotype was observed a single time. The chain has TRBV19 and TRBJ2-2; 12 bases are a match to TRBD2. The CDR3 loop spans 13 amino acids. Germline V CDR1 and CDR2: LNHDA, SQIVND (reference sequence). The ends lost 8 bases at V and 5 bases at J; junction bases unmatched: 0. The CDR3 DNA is TGTGCCAGTGGGACTAGCGGGACCGGGGAGCTGTTTTTT. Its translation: CASGTSGTGELFF.

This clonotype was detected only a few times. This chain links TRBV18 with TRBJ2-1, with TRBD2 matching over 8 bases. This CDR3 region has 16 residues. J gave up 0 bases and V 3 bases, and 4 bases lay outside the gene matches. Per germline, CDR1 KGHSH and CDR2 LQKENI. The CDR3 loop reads CASSPNSGNSYNEQFF. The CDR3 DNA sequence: TGTGCCAGCTCACCCAATAGCGGGAACTCCTACAATGAGCAGTTCTTC.

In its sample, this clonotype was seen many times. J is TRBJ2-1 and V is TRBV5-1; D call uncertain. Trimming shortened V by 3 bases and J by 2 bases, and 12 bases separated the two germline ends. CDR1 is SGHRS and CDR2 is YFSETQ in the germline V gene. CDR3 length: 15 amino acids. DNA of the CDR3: TGCGCCAGCAGCTCGTTATCGGTGACCTACAATGAGCAGTTCTTC. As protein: CASSSLSVTYNEQFF.

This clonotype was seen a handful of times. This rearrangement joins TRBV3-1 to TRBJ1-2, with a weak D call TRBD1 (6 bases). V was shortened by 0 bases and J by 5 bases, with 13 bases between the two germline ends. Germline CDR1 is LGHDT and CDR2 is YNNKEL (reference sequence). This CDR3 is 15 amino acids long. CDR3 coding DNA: TGTGCCAGCAGCCAAGATGGGGGCCAGACATATGGCTACACCTTC. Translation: CASSQDGGQTYGYTF.

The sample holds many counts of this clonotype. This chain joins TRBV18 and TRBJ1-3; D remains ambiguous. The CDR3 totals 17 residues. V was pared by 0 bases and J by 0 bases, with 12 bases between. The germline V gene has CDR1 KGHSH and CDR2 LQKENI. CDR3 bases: TGTGCCAGCTCACCACCCCCGGACGGTCGCTCTGGAAACACCATATATTTT. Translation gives CASSPPPDGRSGNTIYF. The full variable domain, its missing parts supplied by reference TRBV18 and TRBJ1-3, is NAGVMQNPRHLVRRRGQEARLRCSPMKGHSHVYWYRQLPEEGLKFMVYLQKENIIDESGMPKERFSAEFPKEGPSILRIQQVVRGDSAAYFCASSPPPDGRSGNTIYFGEGSWLTVV.

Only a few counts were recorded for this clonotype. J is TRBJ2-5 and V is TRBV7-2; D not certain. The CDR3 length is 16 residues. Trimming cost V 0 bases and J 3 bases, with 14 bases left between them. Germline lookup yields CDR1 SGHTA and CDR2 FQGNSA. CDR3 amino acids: CASSLAVFGQKETQYF. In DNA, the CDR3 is TGTGCCAGCAGCTTAGCGGTATTCGGCCAGAAAGAGACCCAGTACTTC. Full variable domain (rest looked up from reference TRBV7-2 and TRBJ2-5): GAGVSQSPSNKVTEKGKDVELRCDPISGHTALYWYRQSLGQGLEFLIYFQGNSAPDKSGLPSDRFSAERTGGSVSTLTIQRTQQEDSAVYLCASSLAVFGQKETQYFGPGTRLLVL.

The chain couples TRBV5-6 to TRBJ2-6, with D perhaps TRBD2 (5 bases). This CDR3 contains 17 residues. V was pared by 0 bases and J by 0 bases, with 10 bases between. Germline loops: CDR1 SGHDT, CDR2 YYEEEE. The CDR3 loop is CASSLAVRVSGANVLTF. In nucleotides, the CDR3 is TGTGCCAGCAGCTTGGCCGTGCGGGTCTCTGGGGCCAACGTCCTGACTTTC.

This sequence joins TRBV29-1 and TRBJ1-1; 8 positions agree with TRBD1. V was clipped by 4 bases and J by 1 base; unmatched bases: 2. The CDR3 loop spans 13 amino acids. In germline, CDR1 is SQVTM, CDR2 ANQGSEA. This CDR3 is CSVVGTGNTEAFF. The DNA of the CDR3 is TGCAGCGTTGTGGGGACAGGGAACACTGAAGCTTTCTTT. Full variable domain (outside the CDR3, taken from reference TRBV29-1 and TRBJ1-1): SAVISQKPSRDICQRGTSLTIQCQVDSQVTMMFWYRQQPGQSLTLIATANQGSEATYESGFVIDKFPISRPNLTFSTLTVSNMSPEDSSIYLCSVVGTGNTEAFFGQGTRLTVV.

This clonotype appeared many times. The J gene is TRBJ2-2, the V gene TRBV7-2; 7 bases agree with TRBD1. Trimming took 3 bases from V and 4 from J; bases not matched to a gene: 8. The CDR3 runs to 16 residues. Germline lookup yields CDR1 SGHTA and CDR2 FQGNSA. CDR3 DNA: TGTGCCAGCAGCTTGAGGGGGCGCGGTGCCACCGGGGAGCTGTTTTTT. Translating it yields CASSLRGRGATGELFF.

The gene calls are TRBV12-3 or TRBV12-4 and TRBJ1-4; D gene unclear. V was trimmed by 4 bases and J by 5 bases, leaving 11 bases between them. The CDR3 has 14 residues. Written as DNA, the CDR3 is TGTGCCAGCAGTTCCCTCACCGGGAATGAAAAACTGTTTTTT. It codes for CASSSLTGNEKLFF.

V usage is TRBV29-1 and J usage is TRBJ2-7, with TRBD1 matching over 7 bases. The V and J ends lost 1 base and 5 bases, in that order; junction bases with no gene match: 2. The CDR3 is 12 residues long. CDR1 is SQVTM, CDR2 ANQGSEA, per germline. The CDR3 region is CSVEGRGNEQYF. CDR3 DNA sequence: TGCAGCGTTGAAGGCAGGGGGAACGAGCAGTACTTC.

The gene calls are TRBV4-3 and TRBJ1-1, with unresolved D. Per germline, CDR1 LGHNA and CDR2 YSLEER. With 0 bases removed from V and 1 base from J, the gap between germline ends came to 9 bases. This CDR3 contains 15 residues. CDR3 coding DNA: TGCGCCAGCAGCCAAGACAAAAAATCGAACACTGAAGCTTTCTTT. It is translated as CASSQDKKSNTEAFF.